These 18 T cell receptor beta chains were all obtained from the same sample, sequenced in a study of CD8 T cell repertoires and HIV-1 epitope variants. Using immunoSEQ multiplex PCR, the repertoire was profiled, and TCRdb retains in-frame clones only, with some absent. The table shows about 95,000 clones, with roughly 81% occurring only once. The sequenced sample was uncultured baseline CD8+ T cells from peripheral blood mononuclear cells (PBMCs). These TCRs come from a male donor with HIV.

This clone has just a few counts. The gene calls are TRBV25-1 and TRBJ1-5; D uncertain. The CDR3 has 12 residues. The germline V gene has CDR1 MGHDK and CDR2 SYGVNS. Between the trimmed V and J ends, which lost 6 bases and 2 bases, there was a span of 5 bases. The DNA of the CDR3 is TGTGCCAGCAGGGACGGCAATCAGCCCCAGCATTTT. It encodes CASRDGNQPQHF.

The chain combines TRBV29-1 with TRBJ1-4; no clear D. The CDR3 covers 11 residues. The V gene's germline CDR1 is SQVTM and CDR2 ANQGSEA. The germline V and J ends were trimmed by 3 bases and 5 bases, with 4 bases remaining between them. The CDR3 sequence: CSVDLNEKLFF. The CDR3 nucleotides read TGCAGCGTTGATTTAAATGAAAAACTGTTTTTT.

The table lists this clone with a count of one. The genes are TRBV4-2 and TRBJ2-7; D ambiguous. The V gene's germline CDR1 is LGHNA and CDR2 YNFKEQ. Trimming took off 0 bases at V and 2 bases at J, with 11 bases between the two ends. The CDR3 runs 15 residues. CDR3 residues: CASSQDLESTYEQYF. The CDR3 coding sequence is TGTGCCAGCAGCCAAGATTTAGAAAGTACCTACGAGCAGTACTTC.

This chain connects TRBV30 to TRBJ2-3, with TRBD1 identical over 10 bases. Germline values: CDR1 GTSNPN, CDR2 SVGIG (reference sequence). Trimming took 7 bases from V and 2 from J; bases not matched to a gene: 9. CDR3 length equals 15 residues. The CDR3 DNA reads TGTGCCTCCGCCGTGGGACAGGGGCCCACAGATACGCAGTATTTT. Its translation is CASAVGQGPTDTQYF.

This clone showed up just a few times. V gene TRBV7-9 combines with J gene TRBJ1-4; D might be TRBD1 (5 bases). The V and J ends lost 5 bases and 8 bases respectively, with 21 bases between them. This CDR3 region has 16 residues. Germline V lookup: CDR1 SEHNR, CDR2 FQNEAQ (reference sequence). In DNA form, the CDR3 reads TGTGCCAGCAGCCAGTCCGGGCAGGGACTGTCGGAAAAACTGTTTTTT. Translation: CASSQSGQGLSEKLFF.

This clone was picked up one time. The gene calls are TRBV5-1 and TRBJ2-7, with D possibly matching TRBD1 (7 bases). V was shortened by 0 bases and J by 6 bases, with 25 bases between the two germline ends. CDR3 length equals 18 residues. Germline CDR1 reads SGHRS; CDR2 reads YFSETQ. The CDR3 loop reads CASSLEGGQYSRAGEQYF. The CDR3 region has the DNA TGCGCCAGCAGCTTGGAGGGGGGACAGTATTCACGAGCGGGCGAGCAGTACTTC.

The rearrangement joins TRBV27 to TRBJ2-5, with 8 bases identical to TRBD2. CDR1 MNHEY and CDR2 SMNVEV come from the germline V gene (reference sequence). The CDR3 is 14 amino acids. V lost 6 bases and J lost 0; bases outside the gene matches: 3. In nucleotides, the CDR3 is TGTGCCAGCAGATTAGCGGGAAACCAAGAGACCCAGTACTTC. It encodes CASRLAGNQETQYF.

CDR3 amino acids: CASSGGSTDTQYF. The CDR3 coding sequence is TGTGCCAGCAGTGGGGGGAGCACAGATACGCAGTATTTT. This sequence joins TRBV2 and TRBJ2-3; perhaps D is TRBD1 or TRBD2 (5 bases each). CDR3 length: 13 residues. Trimming took off 4 bases at V and 0 bases at J, with 5 bases between the two ends. In germline, CDR1 is SNHLY, CDR2 FYNNEI.

The CDR3 reads CASSSTSFTQYF. The CDR3, as DNA: TGTGCCAGCAGCTCCACATCTTTCACCCAGTACTTC. The rearrangement joins TRBV7-2 to TRBJ2-5; D remains ambiguous. Deletions cut 4 bases from V and 8 bases from J, with 11 bases between. CDR3 length: 12 amino acids. The germline V gene encodes CDR1 SGHTA and CDR2 FQGNSA.

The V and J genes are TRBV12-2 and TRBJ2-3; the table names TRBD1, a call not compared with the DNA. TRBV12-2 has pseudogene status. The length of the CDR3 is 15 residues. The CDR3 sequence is CASRSGQGLADTQYF. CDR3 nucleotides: TGTGCAAGTCGCTCGGGACAGGGCCTCGCAGATACGCAGTATTTT.

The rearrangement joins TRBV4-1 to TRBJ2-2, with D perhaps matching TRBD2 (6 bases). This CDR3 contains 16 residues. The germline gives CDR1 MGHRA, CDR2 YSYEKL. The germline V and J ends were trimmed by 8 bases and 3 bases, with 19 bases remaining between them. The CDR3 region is CASRPQPGADTGELFF. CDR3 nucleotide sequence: TGCGCCAGCCGACCACAACCGGGAGCGGACACCGGGGAGCTGTTTTTT.

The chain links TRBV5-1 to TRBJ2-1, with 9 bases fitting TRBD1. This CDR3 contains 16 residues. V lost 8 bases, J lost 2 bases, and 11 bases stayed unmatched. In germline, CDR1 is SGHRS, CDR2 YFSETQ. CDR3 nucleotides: TGCGCCAGTCTAACACCGGGACAGGGCCCCTACAATGAGCAGTTCTTC. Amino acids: CASLTPGQGPYNEQFF. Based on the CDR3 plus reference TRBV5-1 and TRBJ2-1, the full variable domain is KAGVTQTPRYLIKTRGQQVTLSCSPISGHRSVSWYQQTPGQGLQFLFEYFSETQRNKGNFPGRFSGRQFSNSRSEMNVSTLELGDSALYLCASLTPGQGPYNEQFFGPGTRLTVL.

The chain's CDR3 is CASSYGQGPYEQYF. As DNA, the CDR3 is TGTGCCAGCAGTTACGGCCAGGGCCCCTACGAGCAGTACTTC. The chain is built from TRBV28 and TRBJ2-7, with a tentative D call TRBD1 (5 bases). This CDR3 is 14 amino acids long. The germline CDR1 and CDR2 sequences are MDHEN and SYDVKM. Trimming removed 4 bases from V and 2 bases from J, with 12 bases in between.

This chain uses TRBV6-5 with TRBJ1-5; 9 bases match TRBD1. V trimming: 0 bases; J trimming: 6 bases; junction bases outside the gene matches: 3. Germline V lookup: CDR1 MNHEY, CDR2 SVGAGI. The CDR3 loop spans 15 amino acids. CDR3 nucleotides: TGTGCCAGCAGTTACTCGGGGACAGGGCTTCAGCCCCAGCATTTT. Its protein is CASSYSGTGLQPQHF.

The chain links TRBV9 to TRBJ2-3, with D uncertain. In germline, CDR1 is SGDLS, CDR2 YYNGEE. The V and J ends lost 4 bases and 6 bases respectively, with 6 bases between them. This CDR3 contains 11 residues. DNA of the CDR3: TGTGCCAGCAGCCAAGGGGATACGCAGTATTTT. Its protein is CASSQGDTQYF.

In DNA form, the CDR3 reads TGTGCCAGCAGCTTACTAGCGGGAGCGTTTAATGAGCAGTTCTTC. Its translation: CASSLLAGAFNEQFF. The chain couples TRBV7-6 to TRBJ2-1, with 10 bases identical to TRBD2. There are 15 residues in the CDR3. Germline V gene sequence: CDR1 SGHVS, CDR2 FNYEAQ. Trimming removed 2 bases from V and 7 bases from J; junction bases left unmatched: 5.

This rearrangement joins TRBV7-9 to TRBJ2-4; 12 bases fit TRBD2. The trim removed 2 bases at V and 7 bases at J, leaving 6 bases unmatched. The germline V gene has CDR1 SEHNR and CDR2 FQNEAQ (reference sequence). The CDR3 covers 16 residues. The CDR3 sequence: CASSLRRLAGVNIQYF. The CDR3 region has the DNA TGTGCCAGCAGCTTAAGGCGACTAGCGGGAGTGAACATTCAGTACTTC.

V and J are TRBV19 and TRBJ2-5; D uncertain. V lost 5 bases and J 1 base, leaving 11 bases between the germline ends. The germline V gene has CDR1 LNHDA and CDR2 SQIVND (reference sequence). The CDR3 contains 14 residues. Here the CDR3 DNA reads TGTGCCAGTAGTCCGAGATCCCCCCAAGAGACCCAGTACTTC. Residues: CASSPRSPQETQYF.